This T cell receptor (beta chain) was obtained from a study of T cells in Graves' hyperthyroidism and ophthalmopathy. The TCR beta CDR3 regions underwent amplification using RNA transcripts as the source. A set of HTBI primers served as the primers for a first-round RT-PCR of the TCR CDR3. Via MiXCR, TCRdb re-called the multiplex PCR reads, giving one row per CDR3 protein. This sample has 500,000 to 800,000 distinct CDR3 sequences, with nearly 45% found just once. Those patients with uncontrolled infection, other autoimmune disease, pregnancy or lactation were excluded. Every diagnosis used clinical symptoms, serum thyroxine and TRAb, thyroid ultrasound and orbital computed tomography. This clonotype was picked up a small number of times. Its antigen is as yet unknown. Study-wide findings and caveats: In the analysis, a 13 V-J model separated ophthalmopathy from stable hyperthyroidism. Most clonotypes expanded in thyroid above 0.001 were likewise present in blood.

This sequence originates from an adult man with Graves' disease, either hyperthyroidism or ophthalmopathy (not recorded which). The sequenced sample was peripheral blood or thyroid tissue (not recorded which).

The CDR3 DNA sequence: TGTGCCAGCAGGACCGAGGGGTTTAATGAAAAACTGTTTTTT. Residues: CASRTEGFNEKLFF. This rearrangement joins TRBV7-8 to TRBJ1-4; tentatively, D is TRBD1 (5 bases). Trimming cost V 6 bases and J 4 bases, with 12 bases left between them. Per germline, CDR1 SGHVS and CDR2 FQNEAQ. The CDR3 totals 14 residues.